This T cell receptor (beta chain) was captured in a study of control samples from healthy donors and cancer patients. Sequenced by immunoSEQ multiplex PCR; TCRdb stores in-frame clones only, minus some. Of 150,000 to 180,000 clones detected, approximately 93% appear once; the ten largest clones hold approximately 5.5%. Sequencing was carried out using blood. This sequence originates from a man aged 35 to 55 in good health.

The CDR3: CASSLGGEAFF. CDR3 DNA sequence: TGTGCCAGCAGTTTAGGCGGTGAAGCTTTCTTT. The chain recombines TRBV27 with TRBJ1-1; D remains unclear. The CDR3 is made up of 11 amino acids. Germline-derived CDR1 and CDR2 are MNHEY and SMNVEV (reference sequence). V was shortened by 2 bases and J by 7 bases, with 5 bases between the two germline ends.